A single sample is the source of the 32 T cell receptor beta chains below, sequenced in a study of post-analysis software for immune sequencing data. These TCRs' antigens remain unknown. Overall study results and limits: When patients were compared with controls, about five TRBV segments were more frequent, TRBV5-6, TRBV5-1 and TRBV20-1 among them.

Carried by the TCR beta cDNA libraries were unique molecular identifiers. TCRdb passed the PCR reads through MiXCR, listing each CDR3 protein once. The sample lists hundreds of thousands of distinct CDR3 sequences; around 60% were seen once. Source material: blood. These receptors all come from a girl aged 2-15 years with multiple sclerosis.

The rearrangement joins TRBV18 to TRBJ2-4, with D perhaps matching TRBD1 (5 bases). V was trimmed by 4 bases and J by 5 bases, leaving 21 bases between them. The V gene's germline CDR1 is KGHSH and CDR2 LQKENI. This CDR3 has 17 residues. The CDR3 nucleotides read TGTGCCAGCTCACTCAATCCGCAGCGACAGAAAGAAAACATTCAGTACTTC. It is translated as CASSLNPQRQKENIQYF. The variable domain in full, with the rest retrieved from reference TRBV18 and TRBJ2-4, is NAGVMQNPRHLVRRRGQEARLRCSPMKGHSHVYWYRQLPEEGLKFMVYLQKENIIDESGMPKERFSAEFPKEGPSILRIQQVVRGDSAAYFCASSLNPQRQKENIQYFGAGTRLSVL.

This clonotype has a handful of counts. This chain joins TRBV5-1 and TRBJ2-1, with TRBD2 identical over 13 bases. J gave up 4 bases and V 4 bases, and 8 bases lay outside the gene matches. The CDR3 sequence is 17 residues long. The germline CDR1 and CDR2 sequences are SGHRS and YFSETQ. The CDR3 coding sequence is TGCGCCAGCAGCCTACGGACTAGCGGGAGTCGGTACAATGAGCAGTTCTTC. It codes for CASSLRTSGSRYNEQFF.

The V gene is TRBV5-8, the J gene TRBJ2-3; TRBD1 aligns across 7 bases. With the DNA end fitting TRBJ1-5 better, the J assignment may be wrong. This CDR3 contains 14 residues. Germline CDR1 SGHTS, CDR2 YDEGEE. In DNA, the CDR3 is TGTGCCAGCAGCCTAGACAGGGCTCACACGGCCCAGCATTTT. Translating it yields CASSLDRAHTAQHF.

The chain links TRBV7-3 to TRBJ1-2; the D gene is possibly TRBD1 (5 bases). The CDR3 spans 13 residues. V lost 9 bases and J 2 bases, leaving 13 bases between the germline ends. From germline, CDR1 is SGHTA and CDR2 FQGTGA. The CDR3 loop is CASGTGGNYGYTF. In nucleotides, the CDR3 is TGTGCCAGTGGGACGGGGGGGAACTATGGCTACACCTTC. The variable domain in full, with the rest retrieved from reference TRBV7-3 and TRBJ1-2, is GAGVSQTPSNKVTEKGKYVELRCDPISGHTALYWYRQSLGQGPEFLIYFQGTGAADDSGLPNDRFFAVRPEGSVSTLKIQRTERGDSAVYLCASGTGGNYGYTFGSGTRLTVV.

The chain is built from TRBV7-9 and TRBJ2-7, with D unresolved. Trimming removed 5 bases from V and 6 bases from J, with 11 bases in between. Looked up from germline, CDR1 is SEHNR and CDR2 is FQNEAQ (reference sequence). The CDR3 runs 12 residues. In DNA, the CDR3 is TGTGCCAGCAGCCCCAGTCACGCCGAGCAGTACTTC. Amino acids: CASSPSHAEQYF.

The V and J genes are TRBV5-1 and TRBJ1-2; D is unclear. Trimming left V 0 bases short and J 8 bases short, with 17 bases between. Germline lookup yields CDR1 SGHRS and CDR2 YFSETQ. The CDR3 sequence is 15 residues long. CDR3 in amino acids: CASSLAEGSSGGYTF. CDR3 DNA sequence: TGCGCCAGCAGCTTGGCCGAGGGTTCCAGCGGGGGCTACACCTTC.

This clonotype has just one count. A junction end diverges from the germline sequence, so it may reflect a read error. The chain employs TRBV5-4 and TRBJ2-5; D may be TRBD2 (5 bases). From germline, CDR1 is SGHNT and CDR2 YYREEE (reference sequence). CDR3 length: 15 amino acids. The CDR3 here is CASSLGRRKEETPYF. The DNA for the CDR3 is TGTGCCAGCAGCTTGGGCAGGAGGAAAGAAGAGACCCCGTACTTC.

This chain joins TRBV20-1 and TRBJ1-6, with D hard to call. The V gene's germline CDR1 is DFQATT and CDR2 SNEGSKA (reference sequence). Trimming shortened V by 6 bases and J by 5 bases, and 14 bases separated the two germline ends. The CDR3 contains 14 residues. The CDR3 loop is CSARGTVDNSPLHF. CDR3 bases: TGCAGTGCGCGTGGCACTGTAGATAATTCACCCCTCCACTTT.

The chain employs TRBV5-1 and TRBJ2-1, with TRBD2 matching 9 bases. Germline-derived CDR1 and CDR2 are SGHRS and YFSETQ. CDR3 length: 13 residues. V was clipped by 4 bases and J by 5 bases; unmatched bases: 1. The CDR3 region has the DNA TGCGCCAGCAGCCGCGGGGGGGACAATGAGCAGTTCTTC. Protein sequence: CASSRGGDNEQFF.

The chain joins TRBV7-9 to TRBJ1-2, with D possibly TRBD1 on 5 matching bases. Germline loops: CDR1 SEHNR, CDR2 FQNEAQ (reference sequence). The V end lost 3 bases, the J end lost 8 bases, and 22 bases lay between the germline ends. The CDR3 is 16 amino acids. The CDR3 region has the DNA TGTGCCAGCAGCTTCGGCCAAAAAGGGGCGATAAAGGGCTACACCTTC. Translated, it gives CASSFGQKGAIKGYTF. Filled out from reference TRBV7-9 and TRBJ1-2, the complete variable domain reads DTGVSQNPRHKITKRGQNVTFRCDPISEHNRLYWYRQTLGQGPEFLTYFQNEAQLEKSRLLSDRFSAERPKGSFSTLEIQRTEQGDSAMYLCASSFGQKGAIKGYTFGSGTRLTVV.

The gene calls are TRBV18 and TRBJ1-2; possibly TRBD1 for D (5 bases). The V end was cut by 4 bases, the J end by 4 bases, with 13 bases between. The CDR3 totals 14 residues. CDR1 is KGHSH, CDR2 LQKENI, per germline. This CDR3 reads CASSLTTETYGYTF. Written as DNA, the CDR3 is TGTGCCAGCTCACTCACGACAGAGACCTATGGCTACACCTTC.

The V and J genes are TRBV20-1 and TRBJ2-3; perhaps TRBD1 as D (6 bases). Between the trimmed V and J ends, which lost 1 base and 8 bases, there was a span of 16 bases. This CDR3 region has 14 residues. Per germline, CDR1 DFQATT and CDR2 SNEGSKA (reference sequence). The CDR3 is CSARGLPVGGTQYF. CDR3 nucleotide sequence: TGCAGTGCTAGAGGGCTCCCGGTAGGGGGTACGCAGTATTTT.

The chain joins TRBV20-1 to TRBJ2-3, with TRBD2 matching 15 bases. Germline V gene data show CDR1 as DFQATT and CDR2 as SNEGSKA (reference sequence). After removal of 1 base from V and 4 bases from J, the junction contained 0 bases not matched to a gene. This CDR3 is 15 amino acids long. In nucleotides, the CDR3 is TGCAGTGCTAGAGGGACTAGCGGGAGGGCAGATACGCAGTATTTT. Protein: CSARGTSGRADTQYF.

This clonotype has a single count. The chain joins TRBV20-1 to TRBJ2-1, with D possibly being TRBD1 (5 bases). The CDR3 is made up of 13 amino acids. V was trimmed by 0 bases and J by 9 bases, leaving 12 bases between them. The germline gives CDR1 DFQATT, CDR2 SNEGSKA (reference sequence). CDR3 in amino acids: CSARDRAGSEQFF. The DNA for the CDR3 is TGCAGTGCTAGAGATCGGGCAGGGTCTGAGCAGTTCTTC.

The J gene is TRBJ2-4, the V gene TRBV10-3, with TRBD1 matching 11 bases. This CDR3 has 19 residues. Germline CDR1 is ENHRY and CDR2 is SYGVKD. The V gene end was trimmed by 4 bases and the J gene end by 9 bases; junction bases not matched to a gene: 20. CDR3 sequence (DNA): TGTGCCATCAGTGGATCTTCCCGAAAGACCGGACAGGGGGCTGGCATTCAGTACTTC. Its protein product is CAISGSSRKTGQGAGIQYF.

This clonotype was seen only a few times. The chain has TRBV20-1 and TRBJ1-2; possibly TRBD1 for D (5 bases). Per the germline V gene, CDR1 is DFQATT and CDR2 is SNEGSKA (reference sequence). The CDR3 spans 14 residues. Trimming stripped 6 bases from V and 0 bases from J, with 14 bases between. The CDR3 region is CSASPGHPNYGYTF. The CDR3 DNA reads as TGCAGTGCCTCTCCGGGGCACCCTAACTATGGCTACACCTTC.

The J gene is TRBJ2-7, the V gene TRBV25-1, with TRBD2 identical over 8 bases. V shed 3 bases and J 2 bases; nucleotides not matched to a gene: 6. There are 15 residues in the CDR3. Germline V gene data show CDR1 as MGHDK and CDR2 as SYGVNS. CDR3 region: CASSDPGTRTYEQYF. In DNA form, the CDR3 reads TGTGCCAGCAGTGATCCCGGGACTAGAACCTACGAGCAGTACTTC.

DNA of the CDR3: TGCGCCAGCAGCTTGGAGCAGGGGACAAAAAACATTCAGTACTTC. Translating it yields CASSLEQGTKNIQYF. V and J are TRBV5-1 and TRBJ2-4, with D tentatively TRBD1 (6 bases). The CDR3 is 15 amino acids. The germline gives CDR1 SGHRS, CDR2 YFSETQ. V was shortened by 0 bases and J by 4 bases, with 11 bases between the two germline ends.

V gene TRBV10-2 combines with J gene TRBJ1-2, with D unclear. Germline loops: CDR1 WSHSY, CDR2 SAAADI. CDR3 length: 10 residues. Trimming left V 9 bases short and J 6 bases short, with 8 bases between. The CDR3 DNA sequence: TGCGCCAGACATGGAGATGGCTACACCTTC. It translates to CARHGDGYTF.

This sequence joins TRBV13 and TRBJ2-7, with D unclear. Germline CDR1 and CDR2: PRHDT and FYEKMQ (reference sequence). This CDR3 is built from 13 residues. The V gene lost 4 bases and the J gene lost 8 bases, with 15 bases spanning the gap. CDR3 sequence: CASSSRPSTKQYF. DNA of the CDR3: TGTGCCAGCAGCTCCCGCCCGTCTACAAAGCAGTACTTC.

This chain links TRBV2 with TRBJ2-7; tentatively, D is TRBD2 (5 bases). The length of the CDR3 is 13 residues. Germline CDR1 reads SNHLY; CDR2 reads FYNNEI. Trimming stripped 8 bases from V and 1 base from J, with 12 bases between. Here the CDR3 reads CASDGRTSYEQYF. DNA of the CDR3: TGTGCCAGCGACGGGCGGACTTCCTACGAGCAGTACTTC.

The V call is TRBV12-5, the J call TRBJ1-1; possibly TRBD1 for D (5 bases). Deletions cut 1 base from V and 2 bases from J, with 11 bases between. Germline V gene lookup returns CDR1 LGHNT and CDR2 FRNRAP. The CDR3 loop spans 15 amino acids. The CDR3 spells CASGLGTGANTEAFF. Here the CDR3 DNA reads TGTGCTAGTGGTTTGGGGACCGGGGCCAACACTGAAGCTTTCTTT.

V gene TRBV6-6 combines with J gene TRBJ2-3; the match to TRBD2 covers 8 bases. CDR1 and CDR2 (germline): MNHNY, SVGAGI (reference sequence). J gave up 4 bases and V 2 bases, and 8 bases lay outside the gene matches. The CDR3 consists of 16 residues. The CDR3 nucleotides read TGTGCCAGCAGTTACGCCTTTAGCGGGGTCGCAGATACGCAGTATTTT. This translates into CASSYAFSGVADTQYF.

J is TRBJ2-7 and V is TRBV6-5; possibly TRBD2 for D (6 bases). The closer fit of TRBJ2-5 to the DNA end suggests the J call may be wrong. CDR3 size: 16 residues. Per the germline V gene, CDR1 is MNHEY and CDR2 is SVGAGI. CDR3 sequence reads: CASSYSPGLGRETQYF. For the CDR3, the DNA is TGTGCCAGCAGTTACTCCCCGGGACTGGGCCGGGAGACCCAGTACTTC.

The chain recombines TRBV12-3 or TRBV12-4 with TRBJ2-5, with a weak D call TRBD2 (6 bases). CDR3 length: 14 residues. V was pared by 6 bases and J by 11 bases, with 22 bases between. This chain's CDR3 is CASRPGGPGNEQYF. CDR3 DNA sequence: TGTGCCAGCAGACCCGGAGGGCCGGGGAATGAGCAGTACTTC.

The chain couples TRBV4-1 to TRBJ1-2; TRBD1 agrees at 12 bases. The CDR3 is 16 amino acids. CDR1 MGHRA and CDR2 YSYEKL come from the germline V gene. V lost 3 bases to trimming and J lost 4 bases; unmatched junction nucleotides: 6. CDR3 residues: CASSQRVGQGAYGYTF. Written as DNA, the CDR3 is TGCGCCAGCAGCCAGAGGGTGGGACAGGGGGCCTATGGCTACACCTTC.

This clonotype showed up just a few times. The V call is TRBV12-3 or TRBV12-4, the J call TRBJ2-4; D is tentatively TRBD1 or TRBD2 (5 bases each). The CDR3 is 19 residues long. The germline V and J ends were trimmed by 2 bases and 0 bases, with 20 bases remaining between them. CDR3 nucleotides: TGTGCCAGCAGTTTAAATGACTTAGGAGGTGGGGCAGCCAAAAACATTCAGTACTTC. Its translation is CASSLNDLGGGAAKNIQYF.

The chain combines TRBV6-2 or TRBV6-3 with TRBJ2-3, with 8 bases aligning to TRBD2. The CDR3 spans 16 residues. Germline V lookup: CDR1 MNHEY, CDR2 SVGEGT. Losses at the gene ends were 2 bases for V and 2 bases for J; bases not matched to a gene: 6. CDR3 nucleotide sequence: TGTGCCAGCAGTTACGCCCCGGGGGGGCCCACAGATACGCAGTATTTT. It is translated as CASSYAPGGPTDTQYF.

V gene TRBV7-9 combines with J gene TRBJ2-1, with TRBD1 matching 9 bases. The V segment lost 5 bases and the J segment 5 bases; nucleotides outside the gene matches: 7. CDR1 is SEHNR, CDR2 FQNEAQ, per germline (reference sequence). The CDR3 contains 15 residues. CDR3 coding DNA: TGTGCCAGCAGCCAACAGGGGGCTCCTGACAATGAGCAGTTCTTC. Its protein is CASSQQGAPDNEQFF.

This clonotype appeared once. One end of the junction varies from germline; a read error may be responsible. This sequence joins TRBV11-2 and TRBJ2-3; D remains unclear. The CDR3 length is 15 residues. Per the germline V gene, CDR1 is SGHAT and CDR2 is FQNNGV. This chain's CDR3 is CANSSTSLSTDTQYF. The DNA of the CDR3 is TGTGCCAACAGCTCAACTTCCCTAAGCACAGATACGCAGTATTTT.

The chain carries TRBV4-2 and TRBJ1-2, with unresolved D. This CDR3 has 15 amino acids. The V end lost 0 bases, the J end lost 3 bases, and 11 bases lay between the germline ends. The germline CDR1 and CDR2 sequences are LGHNA and YNFKEQ. DNA for the CDR3: TGTGCCAGCAGCCAAGAATCGGCCCCCGACTATGGCTACACCTTC. This sequence encodes CASSQESAPDYGYTF.

Concerning this clonotype itself: An end of the junction differs from the germline gene, which may be a read error. This sequence joins TRBV5-1 and TRBJ2-6, with D perhaps given as TRBD1 or TRBD2 (5 bases each). Germline assignment: CDR1 SGHRS and CDR2 YFSETQ. The CDR3 spans 17 residues. CDR3 region: CASSPGSANSGANVRTF. CDR3 nucleotide sequence: TGCGCCAGCTCTCCGGGGTCGGCGAACTCTGGGGCCAACGTCCGGACTTTC. The variable domain in full, completed from reference TRBV5-1 and TRBJ2-6, reads KAGVTQTPRYLIKTRGQQVTLSCSPISGHRSVSWYQQTPGQGLQFLFEYFSETQRNKGNFPGRFSGRQFSNSRSEMNVSTLELGDSALYLCASSPGSANSGANVRTFGAGSRLTVL.